Following are 21 T cell receptor beta chains from one sample sequenced in a study of cytotoxic CD8 clonotypes in ibrutinib-treated CLL. The repertoire was sequenced with immunoSEQ multiplex PCR; TCRdb's copy has only in-frame clones and lacks some. This sample has some 350,000 clones, with about 64% found just once. The sequences come from PBMCs, collected after 36 months of ibrutinib treatment. These receptors were taken from a human donor with chronic lymphocytic leukemia.

As concerns this clone: Additional DNA sequences in this sample encode the identical CDR3. The chain employs TRBV7-6 and TRBJ2-1, with D uncertain. The CDR3 covers 15 residues. Trimming left V 0 bases short and J 2 bases short, with 8 bases between. CDR1 is SGHVS and CDR2 is FNYEAQ in the germline V gene. As DNA, the CDR3 is TGTGCCAGCAGCTTAGCGGGAAATCCCTACAATGAGCAGTTCTTC. Amino acid sequence: CASSLAGNPYNEQFF.

This clone was detected only a few times. The chain couples TRBV9 to TRBJ1-2; possible D gene TRBD1, 5 bases. Germline V CDR1 and CDR2: SGDLS, YYNGEE. This CDR3 is built from 15 residues. The ends were cut back, 3 bases at V and 4 bases at J, with 16 bases in the middle. As DNA, the CDR3 is TGTGCCAGCAGCGCAGACAGTACAGAAATCTATGGCTACACCTTC. Encoded protein: CASSADSTEIYGYTF. Filled out from reference TRBV9 and TRBJ1-2, the complete variable domain reads DSGVTQTPKHLITATGQRVTLRCSPRSGDLSVYWYQQSLDQGLQFLIQYYNGEERAKGNILERFSAQQFPDLHSELNLSSLELGDSALYFCASSADSTEIYGYTFGSGTRLTVV.

The rearrangement joins TRBV28 to TRBJ1-1, with D possibly TRBD1 on 6 matching bases. Trimming cost V 7 bases and J 1 base, with 19 bases left between them. Germline V lookup: CDR1 MDHEN, CDR2 SYDVKM. The CDR3 runs 16 residues. CDR3 DNA sequence: TGTGCCAGCAACTACCCAAAACCGACAGGGAACACTGAAGCTTTCTTT. It encodes CASNYPKPTGNTEAFF.

There are a few counts of this clone. The sample has other DNA sequences that encode this CDR3 too. The chain carries TRBV9 and TRBJ1-1; D call uncertain. The germline V and J ends were trimmed by 2 bases and 3 bases, with 5 bases remaining between them. Germline CDR1 SGDLS, CDR2 YYNGEE. The CDR3 contains 12 residues. The CDR3 sequence is CASSVGDTEAFF. The CDR3 bases are TGTGCCAGCAGCGTCGGGGACACTGAAGCTTTCTTT.

The chain links TRBV9 to TRBJ1-2, with D tentatively TRBD1 (6 bases). The V gene's germline CDR1 is SGDLS and CDR2 YYNGEE. This CDR3 contains 14 residues. Trimming pared 3 bases from V and 8 bases from J, leaving 17 bases between. In DNA, the CDR3 is TGTGCCAGCAGCGCAACACAGGGTTCGTCGGGCTACACCTTC. Translated: CASSATQGSSGYTF.

J is TRBJ2-3 and V is TRBV9; D is ambiguous. V was shortened by 0 bases and J by 1 base, with 9 bases between the two germline ends. The CDR3 loop spans 15 amino acids. Germline-derived CDR1 and CDR2 are SGDLS and YYNGEE. The DNA for the CDR3 is TGTGCCAGCAGCGTAGCTCCGTTTGGCACAGATACGCAGTATTTT. Translated, it gives CASSVAPFGTDTQYF.

The V gene is TRBV7-9, the J gene TRBJ1-2; 9 bases fit TRBD1. V dropped 3 bases and J dropped 2; count of bases not matched to a gene: 1. CDR1 and CDR2 (germline): SEHNR, FQNEAQ (reference sequence). The CDR3 has 14 residues. The CDR3 region is CASSFGTGNYGYTF. The CDR3 DNA reads as TGTGCCAGCAGCTTCGGGACAGGGAACTATGGCTACACCTTC. Looking up the rest from reference TRBV7-9 and TRBJ1-2 gives the full variable domain: DTGVSQNPRHKITKRGQNVTFRCDPISEHNRLYWYRQTLGQGPEFLTYFQNEAQLEKSRLLSDRFSAERPKGSFSTLEIQRTEQGDSAMYLCASSFGTGNYGYTFGSGTRLTVV.

The rearrangement uses TRBV10-3 and TRBJ1-5, with D hard to call. Germline V gene lookup returns CDR1 ENHRY and CDR2 SYGVKD. V dropped 0 bases and J dropped 1 base, with 7 bases sitting between them. The CDR3 loop spans 15 amino acids. CDR3 nucleotides: TGTGCCATCAGTGAGTCAGTGGAGAGCAATCAGCCCCAGCATTTT. Its protein product is CAISESVESNQPQHF.

The rearrangement links TRBV27 to TRBJ1-4; D is possibly TRBD1 (5 bases). Germline CDR1 reads MNHEY; CDR2 reads SMNVEV (reference sequence). This CDR3 comprises 13 residues. Trimming took 5 bases from V and 9 from J, leaving 13 bases between them. The CDR3 loop is CASSDGGVQKLFF. The CDR3, as DNA: TGTGCCAGCAGTGATGGGGGGGTGCAAAAACTGTTTTTT.

In this sample, this clone turned up once. Other DNA variants within this sample encode the same CDR3. V gene TRBV5-1 combines with J gene TRBJ2-7; TRBD1 matches 12 bases. This CDR3 is 14 amino acids long. J was trimmed by 7 bases and V by 4 bases; bases with no gene match: 6. Germline V gives CDR1 SGHRS, CDR2 YFSETQ. CDR3 nucleotide sequence: TGCGCCAGCAGCCTGGGACAGGGGGCTTATGAGCAGTACTTC. Translation gives CASSLGQGAYEQYF.

J is TRBJ2-2 and V is TRBV4-1, with D tentatively TRBD2 (5 bases). With 1 base removed from V and 7 bases from J, the gap between germline ends came to 13 bases. CDR1 MGHRA and CDR2 YSYEKL come from the germline V gene. This CDR3 has 15 residues. The CDR3 DNA follows: TGCGCCAGCAGCCAAGGAGGTCCGGGAATCGGGGAGCTGTTTTTT. As protein: CASSQGGPGIGELFF.

A few counts support this clone. The chain joins TRBV12-5 to TRBJ2-2, with D possibly TRBD1 on 6 matching bases. V lost 4 bases to trimming and J lost 6 bases, with 15 bases between them. This CDR3 region has 15 residues. The germline CDR1 and CDR2 sequences are LGHNT and FRNRAP. CDR3 in amino acids: CASGSPRGMAGELFF. CDR3 DNA sequence: TGTGCTAGTGGTTCCCCCAGGGGCATGGCCGGGGAGCTGTTTTTT.

The chain joins TRBV7-2 to TRBJ2-7, with D perhaps TRBD1 or TRBD2 (5 bases each). The CDR3 totals 15 residues. Trimming took 1 base from V and 2 from J, leaving 12 bases between them. Germline V gene data show CDR1 as SGHTA and CDR2 as FQGNSA. The CDR3 reads CASSLEWDAPYEQYF. The CDR3 DNA follows: TGTGCCAGCAGCTTAGAGTGGGACGCACCCTACGAGCAGTACTTC. The complete variable domain, with remaining parts taken from reference TRBV7-2 and TRBJ2-7, reads GAGVSQSPSNKVTEKGKDVELRCDPISGHTALYWYRQSLGQGLEFLIYFQGNSAPDKSGLPSDRFSAERTGGSVSTLTIQRTQQEDSAVYLCASSLEWDAPYEQYFGPGTRLTVT.

The gene calls are TRBV4-1 and TRBJ2-5; D possibly corresponds to TRBD2 (6 bases). Germline-derived CDR1 and CDR2 are MGHRA and YSYEKL. The CDR3 spans 15 residues. V lost 1 base, J lost 9 bases, and 18 bases lay in between. CDR3 region: CASSQGGVGPRAQYF. The CDR3 nucleotides read TGCGCCAGCAGCCAAGGGGGGGTCGGTCCGAGGGCCCAGTACTTC.

This clone has only a few counts. V gene TRBV6-5 combines with J gene TRBJ1-1; D remains unclear. The V end was cut by 9 bases, the J end by 1 base, with 6 bases between. CDR3 size: 11 residues. Germline CDR1 is MNHEY and CDR2 is SVGAGI. The CDR3 protein is CASWENTEAFF. The CDR3 nucleotides read TGTGCCAGTTGGGAGAACACTGAAGCTTTCTTT.

A few counts support this clone. The chain carries TRBV7-8 and TRBJ2-7; possible D gene TRBD1, 6 bases. This CDR3 region has 15 residues. Trimming took off 2 bases at V and 3 bases at J, with 14 bases between the two ends. Germline CDR1 is SGHVS and CDR2 is FQNEAQ. Written as DNA, the CDR3 is TGTGCCAGCAGCTTATTCCCGAGGGACATCTACGAGCAGTACTTC. Translated: CASSLFPRDIYEQYF.

The rearrangement uses TRBV6-1 and TRBJ1-5; the match to TRBD1 covers 10 bases. Germline V gene lookup returns CDR1 MNHNS and CDR2 SASEGT. The ends lost 2 bases at V and 7 bases at J; junction bases unmatched: 5. This CDR3 comprises 15 residues. The CDR3 sequence: CASSERTGGGQPQHF. CDR3 sequence (DNA): TGTGCCAGCAGTGAACGGACAGGGGGGGGCCAGCCCCAGCATTTT.

The chain is built from TRBV9 and TRBJ1-5; TRBD1 matches 9 bases. CDR3 length: 19 amino acids. With V trimmed by 3 bases and J by 0 bases, 13 bases remained unmatched. CDR1 and CDR2 from the germline V gene are SGDLS and YYNGEE. The CDR3 reads CASSAMWTGVKYSNQPQHF. The CDR3 coding sequence is TGTGCCAGCAGCGCGATGTGGACAGGGGTCAAATATAGCAATCAGCCCCAGCATTTT.

The sample holds a few counts of this clone. The chain recombines TRBV12-5 with TRBJ1-5; D is possibly TRBD1 (5 bases). This CDR3 spans 12 amino acids. V shed 5 bases and J shed 4 bases, with 6 bases lying between them. The germline CDR1 and CDR2 sequences are LGHNT and FRNRAP. CDR3 DNA: TGTGCTAGTGGTCCAGGGAATCAGCCCCAGCATTTT. The encoded protein is CASGPGNQPQHF.

In nucleotides, the CDR3 is TGTGCCAGCAGCTTATTTGATGGGGCCAACGTCCTGACTTTC. Amino acids: CASSLFDGANVLTF. The chain carries TRBV7-9 and TRBJ2-6, with D hard to call. This CDR3 has 14 amino acids. V was trimmed by 2 bases and J by 3 bases, leaving 5 bases between them. Germline V lookup: CDR1 SEHNR, CDR2 FQNEAQ (reference sequence).

The CDR3 bases are TGCGCCAGCAGCCAAGTCCGTAGGGGGCAAAATGAGCAGTTCTTC. This sequence encodes CASSQVRRGQNEQFF. The chain uses TRBV4-3 and TRBJ2-1; 7 bases are shared with TRBD1. CDR1 and CDR2 (germline): LGHNA, YSLEER. J gave up 7 bases and V 1 base, and 7 bases lay outside the gene matches. CDR3 length: 15 amino acids.